This entry lists 27 T cell receptor beta chains sequenced from one sample in a study of shared clonotypes between healthy human individuals (dated by TCRdb to 2020 to 2021). Receptor libraries were prepared by the immunoSEQ multiplex PCR assay. TCRdb mirrors the immuneACCESS table, restricted to in-frame sequences. Some clones are absent from its copies; in checked studies, under half trace to an unresolved V gene, and the reason for the others is unknown. Within this sample are about 2 million clones, with about 95% of them counted one time only. Roughly 1% of the sample is taken by the ten largest. CD8 naive samples were CD45RO-negative cells positively selected for CCR7, giving a CD45RA+CCR7+ population that excluded TemRA cells. The source material was naive CD8+ T cells sorted from blood. The meaning of the sample's cell subset or site label: CD45RA+CCR7+. The origin of the receptors is a man younger than 35 in good health.

In this sample, this clone turned up a few times. The chain links TRBV4-3 to TRBJ1-1; D ambiguous. The germline gives CDR1 LGHNA, CDR2 YSLEER. This CDR3 region has 13 residues. Deletions cut 4 bases from V and 6 bases from J, with 12 bases between. This CDR3 reads CASSPLGIPEAFF. In nucleotides, the CDR3 is TGCGCCAGCAGCCCCCTAGGGATACCTGAAGCTTTCTTT.

The CDR3 nucleotides read TGTGCCAGCAGCGCCGTTACTGGACCGTTCTATGGCTACACCTTC. It specifies CASSAVTGPFYGYTF. The chain is built from TRBV9 and TRBJ1-2; no firm D call. The germline CDR1 and CDR2 sequences are SGDLS and YYNGEE. Between the trimmed V and J ends, which lost 3 bases and 4 bases, there was a span of 16 bases. The CDR3 extends over 15 amino acids.

Comments on this clone: Other DNA sequences in the sample encode the same CDR3. The chain recombines TRBV6-6 with TRBJ2-2; D gene uncertain. This CDR3 has 14 residues. Per germline, CDR1 MNHNY and CDR2 SVGAGI (reference sequence). V was cut by 2 bases and J by 4 bases, with 8 bases left in between. The CDR3 spells CASSYGSGTGELFF. The CDR3 DNA reads as TGTGCCAGCAGTTACGGTTCCGGCACCGGGGAGCTGTTTTTT.

The J gene is TRBJ2-7, the V gene TRBV6-5; 9 bases match TRBD1. V lost 6 bases and J lost 3; bases outside the gene matches: 6. The CDR3 has 14 residues. The germline V gene has CDR1 MNHEY and CDR2 SVGAGI. CDR3 nucleotide sequence: TGTGCCAGCAGCTTAACAGGGGGCCTCTACGAGCAGTACTTC. Protein: CASSLTGGLYEQYF.

The chain combines TRBV4-1 with TRBJ1-1, with TRBD1 identical over 7 bases. This CDR3 region has 16 residues. V trimming: 3 bases; J trimming: 1 base; junction bases outside the gene matches: 8. Germline V gene lookup returns CDR1 MGHRA and CDR2 YSYEKL. CDR3 sequence (DNA): TGCGCCAGCAGCCACGCCGGCACAGGGGCGAACACTGAAGCTTTCTTT. Its translation: CASSHAGTGANTEAFF.

V and J are TRBV15 and TRBJ1-5; no reliable D call. With 4 bases removed from V and 5 bases from J, the gap between germline ends came to 15 bases. Germline V gene sequence: CDR1 LNHNV, CDR2 YYDKDF (reference sequence). This CDR3 is 15 amino acids long. As DNA, the CDR3 is TGTGCCACCAGCAAGCTCTATGACGGCTATCAGCCCCAGCATTTT. It translates to CATSKLYDGYQPQHF.

J is TRBJ1-4 and V is TRBV19; D is ambiguous. The V end was cut by 5 bases, the J end by 8 bases, with 21 bases between. CDR1 and CDR2 from the germline V gene are LNHDA and SQIVND (reference sequence). The CDR3 totals 16 residues. The CDR3 region has the DNA TGTGCCAGTAGTGACCCCGCAGGTGGCCCAGGCGAAAAACTGTTTTTT. This sequence encodes CASSDPAGGPGEKLFF.

Notes on this clone: Other nucleotide sequences from this sample produce the same CDR3. The V and J genes are TRBV5-1 and TRBJ1-2; TRBD1 matches at 9 bases. V was pared by 4 bases and J by 6 bases, with 4 bases of the junction left unmatched. Germline-derived CDR1 and CDR2 are SGHRS and YFSETQ. CDR3 length equals 13 residues. This CDR3 reads CASSPDRGDGYTF. The CDR3 DNA is TGCGCCAGCAGCCCGGACAGGGGTGATGGCTACACCTTC.

The chain is built from TRBV9 and TRBJ2-1, with TRBD2 matching 11 bases. Per the germline V gene, CDR1 is SGDLS and CDR2 is YYNGEE. The CDR3 covers 15 residues. Trimming took 4 bases from V and 7 from J; bases not matched to a gene: 7. CDR3 nucleotides: TGTGCCAGCAGCCTCTATAGCGGGGGGGCAAATGAGCAGTTCTTC. It codes for CASSLYSGGANEQFF.

V gene TRBV7-9 combines with J gene TRBJ1-5; TRBD1 matches 8 bases. The CDR3 spans 15 residues. The germline V gene has CDR1 SEHNR and CDR2 FQNEAQ (reference sequence). Trimming took 5 bases from V and 6 from J; bases not matched to a gene: 9. As DNA, the CDR3 is TGTGCCAGCAGCCAGGACAGGGAAGTCGGTCAGCCCCAGCATTTT. Its translation: CASSQDREVGQPQHF.

The chain uses TRBV19 and TRBJ2-7; the D is unclear. V lost 6 bases to trimming and J lost 5 bases, with 8 bases between them. Germline CDR1 is LNHDA and CDR2 is SQIVND (reference sequence). The CDR3 covers 11 residues. This CDR3 is CASRLNNEQYF. As DNA, the CDR3 is TGTGCCAGTAGGCTGAATAACGAGCAGTACTTC.

Turning to this clone: The CDR3 does not end in the conserved phenylalanine or tryptophan, so this is likely a read error. The rearrangement links TRBV30 to TRBJ1-6, with D possibly matching TRBD1 (5 bases). This CDR3 contains 12 residues. Germline-derived CDR1 and CDR2 are GTSNPN and SVGIG (reference sequence). The V gene lost 4 bases and the J gene lost 10 bases, with 11 bases spanning the gap. The CDR3 sequence is CAWNGDDSPLHL. In DNA form, the CDR3 reads TGTGCCTGGAACGGGGACGACTCACCCCTCCACCTT.

This chain links TRBV30 with TRBJ1-3; D remains unclear. CDR3 length: 13 amino acids. V dropped 0 bases and J dropped 4 bases, with 7 bases sitting between them. From germline, CDR1 is GTSNPN and CDR2 SVGIG (reference sequence). CDR3 amino acids: CAWSVGTGNTIYF. Written as DNA, the CDR3 is TGTGCCTGGAGTGTTGGTACCGGAAACACCATATATTTT.

The chain is built from TRBV19 and TRBJ1-1, with D unresolved. Trimming pared 1 base from V and 0 bases from J, leaving 6 bases between. Germline V gene lookup returns CDR1 LNHDA and CDR2 SQIVND (reference sequence). This CDR3 is built from 14 residues. CDR3 coding DNA: TGTGCCAGTAGTATAGGGCTGGTGAACACTGAAGCTTTCTTT. It specifies CASSIGLVNTEAFF.

The chain combines TRBV12-5 with TRBJ1-1; 7 bases fit TRBD1. Germline lookup yields CDR1 LGHNT and CDR2 FRNRAP. Trimming at V came to 3 bases and at J to 10 bases, leaving 11 bases not matched to a gene. The CDR3 sequence is 14 residues long. The CDR3 DNA is TGTGCTAGTGGTTTCCTGACAGGGCGTATGGGAGCTTTCTTT. Protein sequence: CASGFLTGRMGAFF.

This chain connects TRBV27 to TRBJ2-5; 9 bases fit TRBD1. Trimming at V came to 11 bases and at J to 0 bases, leaving 7 bases not matched to a gene. CDR3 length equals 14 residues. Germline V gives CDR1 MNHEY, CDR2 SMNVEV (reference sequence). The CDR3 spells CAVGDRENQETQYF. CDR3 in DNA: TGTGCCGTGGGGGACAGGGAGAACCAAGAGACCCAGTACTTC.

For this clone: Other DNA sequences of this sample code for an identical CDR3. The chain carries TRBV27 and TRBJ2-2, with D uncertain. Germline values: CDR1 MNHEY, CDR2 SMNVEV (reference sequence). V dropped 5 bases and J dropped 4 bases, with 5 bases sitting between them. This CDR3 region has 12 residues. The CDR3: CASSPGTGELFF. The CDR3 region has the DNA TGTGCCAGCAGTCCCGGCACCGGGGAGCTGTTTTTT.

This clone came up a few times. The V call is TRBV27, the J call TRBJ1-2, with 10 bases identical to TRBD1. Germline CDR1 reads MNHEY; CDR2 reads SMNVEV (reference sequence). This CDR3 comprises 16 residues. V lost 5 bases to trimming and J lost 1 base; unmatched junction nucleotides: 7. The DNA of the CDR3 is TGTGCCAGCAGTCCCCTCGGGACAGGGGATAACTATGGCTACACCTTC. Its translation: CASSPLGTGDNYGYTF.

The gene calls are TRBV4-1 and TRBJ2-5; 8 nucleotides line up with TRBD1. The CDR3 loop spans 14 amino acids. The trim removed 5 bases at V and 2 bases at J, leaving 4 bases unmatched. In germline, CDR1 is MGHRA, CDR2 YSYEKL. In nucleotides, the CDR3 is TGCGCCAGCAGCTTGGACAGGGCACAAGAGACCCAGTACTTC. It yields the protein CASSLDRAQETQYF.

CDR3 coding DNA: TGTGCCAGCAGTGAGGGTCCGCCGGAAAGCTCCTACGAGCAGTACTTC. As protein: CASSEGPPESSYEQYF. The rearrangement joins TRBV6-1 to TRBJ2-7, with D uncertain. CDR1 and CDR2 from the germline V gene are MNHNS and SASEGT. The CDR3 is 16 residues long. The ends were cut back, 3 bases at V and 0 bases at J, with 15 bases in the middle.

The rearrangement joins TRBV7-9 to TRBJ1-1; the match to TRBD1 covers 7 bases. The CDR3 totals 13 residues. Losses at the gene ends were 1 base for V and 8 bases for J; bases not matched to a gene: 4. CDR1 and CDR2 (germline): SEHNR, FQNEAQ (reference sequence). CDR3 sequence: CASSLGEGGEAFF. In nucleotides, the CDR3 is TGTGCCAGCAGCTTAGGTGAAGGGGGCGAAGCTTTCTTT.

The rearrangement links TRBV7-8 to TRBJ2-3; D might be TRBD2 (7 bases). V shed 3 bases and J shed 7 bases, with 23 bases lying between them. The V gene's germline CDR1 is SGHVS and CDR2 FQNEAQ. CDR3 size: 17 residues. DNA for the CDR3: TGTGCCAGCAGCTTTGGGACTATCGGGATCGGGGGGCATACGCAGTATTTT. Translated: CASSFGTIGIGGHTQYF.

This chain connects TRBV5-4 to TRBJ2-3, with TRBD2 matching over 10 bases. J was trimmed by 10 bases and V by 2 bases; bases with no gene match: 1. The CDR3 has 12 residues. Germline loops: CDR1 SGHNT, CDR2 YYREEE (reference sequence). The CDR3: CASSFGTSAQYF. The CDR3 coding sequence is TGTGCCAGCAGCTTTGGGACTAGCGCGCAGTATTTT.

This clone was counted a single time. The V call is TRBV5-6, the J call TRBJ2-1; 7 nucleotides align to TRBD1. The trim removed 4 bases at V and 4 bases at J, leaving 8 bases unmatched. The CDR3 loop spans 15 amino acids. In germline, CDR1 is SGHDT, CDR2 YYEEEE. CDR3 sequence (DNA): TGTGCCAGCAGCCCCCGGGACAGACCGTACAATGAGCAGTTCTTC. Protein product: CASSPRDRPYNEQFF.

V and J are TRBV4-3 and TRBJ1-3; D ambiguous. CDR1 LGHNA and CDR2 YSLEER come from the germline V gene. The germline V and J ends were trimmed by 4 bases and 0 bases, with 10 bases remaining between them. The CDR3 loop spans 15 amino acids. This CDR3 is CASSRGRGSGNTIYF. In nucleotides, the CDR3 is TGCGCCAGCAGCCGCGGACGGGGCTCTGGAAACACCATATATTTT.

The chain joins TRBV4-1 to TRBJ2-7; the match to TRBD1 covers 9 bases. The CDR3 sequence is 15 residues long. Germline V lookup: CDR1 MGHRA, CDR2 YSYEKL. The ends lost 3 bases at V and 2 bases at J; junction bases unmatched: 5. This CDR3 is CASSHDGQGPYEQYF. The CDR3 region has the DNA TGCGCCAGCAGCCACGACGGACAGGGGCCCTACGAGCAGTACTTC.

V gene TRBV11-2 combines with J gene TRBJ2-7; D is unresolved. The germline gives CDR1 SGHAT, CDR2 FQNNGV. Trimming took off 0 bases at V and 4 bases at J, with 13 bases between the two ends. The CDR3 consists of 15 residues. The CDR3 DNA follows: TGTGCCAGCAGCTTAGATAGAGGTGGCCAATACGAGCAGTACTTC. Translation gives CASSLDRGGQYEQYF.